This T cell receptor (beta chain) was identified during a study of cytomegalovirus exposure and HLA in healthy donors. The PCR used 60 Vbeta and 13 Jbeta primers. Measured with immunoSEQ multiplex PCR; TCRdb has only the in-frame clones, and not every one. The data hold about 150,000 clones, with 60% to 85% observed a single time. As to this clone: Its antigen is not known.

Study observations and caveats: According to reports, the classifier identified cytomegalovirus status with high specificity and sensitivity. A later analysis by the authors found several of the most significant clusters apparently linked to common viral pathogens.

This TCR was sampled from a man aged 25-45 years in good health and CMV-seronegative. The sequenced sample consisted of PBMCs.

CDR3 nucleotides: TGTGCCAGCAGTTTGCGCCCAGGGGGCACCGGGGAGCTGTTTTTT. Its translation is CASSLRPGGTGELFF. This chain uses TRBV28 with TRBJ2-2; 7 nucleotides align to TRBD1. With 3 bases clipped from V and 4 bases from J, the junction kept 5 bases outside the gene matches. Germline V gene sequence: CDR1 MDHEN, CDR2 SYDVKM. The length of the CDR3 is 15 residues.